The rows below give T cell receptor beta chains drawn from one sample of a study of CD8 T cells in Susac syndrome. TCRdb itself ran the immunoSEQ multiplex PCR reads through MiXCR, one entry per CDR3 protein. The sample contains some 200,000 distinct CDR3 sequences, 90% to 95% of which appear only once. The sequenced sample was CD4+ T cells from PBMCs. The source is a human donor with multiple sclerosis. Each CDR3 is given without its conserved first and last residue. Clone size is stated in some rows and not others, as once, few, many or a class when expanded.

j_call v_call clone_size cdr3_aa
TRBJ2-7 TRBV7-9 - ASSLRTVQYEQY
TRBJ2-1 TRBV20-1 once SARRASRVYNEQF
TRBJ2-4 TRBV30 - AWSPRGIQY
TRBJ2-6 TRBV6-5 - ASSYDVSGANVLT
TRBJ1-5 TRBV30 - AWSVTGDQPQH
TRBJ1-3 TRBV3-1 - ASSLDSTGNTIY
TRBJ2-5 TRBV29-1 - SVARVMWGQETQY
TRBJ2-2 TRBV3-1 - ASSLLRDTTGELF
TRBJ2-1 TRBV4-1 - ASSLGQVGNEQF
TRBJ2-2 TRBV18 - ASSPLLFRDSTGELF
TRBJ2-7 TRBV7-9 - ASSADWPGEQY
TRBJ1-5 TRBV30 once AWDRGANQPQH
TRBJ1-2 TRBV20-1 - SARTPTPSDYGYT
TRBJ2-1 TRBV12-3/TRBV12-4 - ASTPGLAGYNEQF
TRBJ2-3 TRBV25-1 - ASSALSTDTQY
TRBJ2-7 TRBV29-1 - SVGDYEQY
TRBJ2-7 TRBV4-1 - ASSQDRVYEQY
TRBJ2-5 TRBV29-1 - SVDGLAGGETQY